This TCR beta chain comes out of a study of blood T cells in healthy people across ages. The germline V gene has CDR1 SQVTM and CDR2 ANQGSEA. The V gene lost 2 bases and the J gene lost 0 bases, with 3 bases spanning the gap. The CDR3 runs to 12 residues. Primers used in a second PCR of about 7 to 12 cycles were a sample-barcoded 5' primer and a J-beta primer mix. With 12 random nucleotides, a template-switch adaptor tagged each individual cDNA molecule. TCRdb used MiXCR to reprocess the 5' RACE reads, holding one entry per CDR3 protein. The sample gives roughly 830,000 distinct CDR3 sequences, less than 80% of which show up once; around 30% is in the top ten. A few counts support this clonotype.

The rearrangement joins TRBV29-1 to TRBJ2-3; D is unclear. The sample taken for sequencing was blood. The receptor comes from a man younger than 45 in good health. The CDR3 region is CSVERSTDTQYF. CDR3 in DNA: TGCAGCGTTGAACGAAGCACAGATACGCAGTATTTT.